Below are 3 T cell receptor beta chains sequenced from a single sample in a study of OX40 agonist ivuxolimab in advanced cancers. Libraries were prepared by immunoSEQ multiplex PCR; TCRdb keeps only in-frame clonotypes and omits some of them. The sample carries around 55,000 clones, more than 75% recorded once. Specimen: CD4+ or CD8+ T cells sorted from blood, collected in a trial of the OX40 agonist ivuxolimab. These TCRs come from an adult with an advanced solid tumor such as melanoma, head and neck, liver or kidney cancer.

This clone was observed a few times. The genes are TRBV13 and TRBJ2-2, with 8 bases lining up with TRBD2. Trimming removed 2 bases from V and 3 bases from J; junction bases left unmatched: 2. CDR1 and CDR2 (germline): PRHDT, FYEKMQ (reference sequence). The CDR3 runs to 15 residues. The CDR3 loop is CASSLPGGHTGELFF. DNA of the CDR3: TGTGCCAGCAGCTTACCGGGAGGGCACACCGGGGAGCTGTTTTTT. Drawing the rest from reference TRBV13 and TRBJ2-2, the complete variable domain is AAGVIQSPRHLIKEKRETATLKCYPIPRHDTVYWYQQGPGQDPQFLISFYEKMQSDKGSIPDRFSAQQFSDYHSELNMSSLELGDSALYFCASSLPGGHTGELFFGEGSRLTVL.

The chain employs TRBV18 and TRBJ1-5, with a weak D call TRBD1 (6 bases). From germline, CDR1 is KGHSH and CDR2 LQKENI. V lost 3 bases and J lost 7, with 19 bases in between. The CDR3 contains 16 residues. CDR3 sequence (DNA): TGTGCCAGCTCACCTTGGGAACAGGGAGGAATACAGCCCCAGCATTTT. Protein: CASSPWEQGGIQPQHF.

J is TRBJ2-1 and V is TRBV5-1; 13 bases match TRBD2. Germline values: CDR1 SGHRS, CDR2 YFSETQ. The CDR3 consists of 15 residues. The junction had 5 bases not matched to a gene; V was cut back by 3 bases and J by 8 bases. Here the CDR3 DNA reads TGCGCCAGCAGCTACGGACTAGCGGGAGTGGATGAGCAGTTCTTC. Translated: CASSYGLAGVDEQFF.